This T cell receptor beta chain was sequenced for a study of T cells expressing NK-cell markers. Study context: Sorted CD3+CD56+NKG2C+, CD3+CD56+NKG2C- and CD3+CD56-NKG2C+ T-cell subsets were beta-chain profiled. With respect to HCMV, seven of the eight sequenced donors were seropositive, and one was seronegative.

This CDR3 comprises 13 residues. General study findings and limits: Once again these clonotypes came out on top in the CD3+CD56-NKG2C+ fraction of several donors.

As regards this clonotype: Its antigen is not known.

5'RACE template switching with UMIs generated TCR beta cDNA. Each CDR3 protein gets one entry in TCRdb, which reprocessed the 5' RACE reads and gives no DNA. In all, the sample yields some 440,000 distinct CDR3 sequences. The sequenced material came from blood T cells: a sorted CD56 or NKG2C T cell subset, CD4+ or CD8+ T cells, or bulk PBMC T cells (not recorded which). This TCR derives from a woman aged 50 to 60 in good health. The chain has TRBV12-3 or TRBV12-4 and TRBJ1-2; TCRdb returns TRBD1, unconfirmable since there is no DNA. The CDR3: CASSSFGGGGYTF.